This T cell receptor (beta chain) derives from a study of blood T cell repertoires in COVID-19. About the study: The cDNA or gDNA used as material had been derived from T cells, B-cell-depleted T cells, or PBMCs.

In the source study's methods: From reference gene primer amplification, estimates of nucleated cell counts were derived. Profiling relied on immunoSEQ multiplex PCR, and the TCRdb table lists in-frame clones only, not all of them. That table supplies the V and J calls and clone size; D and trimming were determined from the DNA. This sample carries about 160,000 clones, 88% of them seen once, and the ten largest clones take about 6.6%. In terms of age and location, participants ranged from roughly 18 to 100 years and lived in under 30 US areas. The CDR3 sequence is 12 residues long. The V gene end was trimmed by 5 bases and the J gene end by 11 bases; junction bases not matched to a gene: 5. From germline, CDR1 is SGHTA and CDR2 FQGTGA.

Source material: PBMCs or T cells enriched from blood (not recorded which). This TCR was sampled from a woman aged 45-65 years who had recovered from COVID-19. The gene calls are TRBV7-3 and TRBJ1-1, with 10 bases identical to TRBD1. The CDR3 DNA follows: TGTGCCAGCAGCCATGGGACAGGGGAGGCTTTCTTT. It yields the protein CASSHGTGEAFF.